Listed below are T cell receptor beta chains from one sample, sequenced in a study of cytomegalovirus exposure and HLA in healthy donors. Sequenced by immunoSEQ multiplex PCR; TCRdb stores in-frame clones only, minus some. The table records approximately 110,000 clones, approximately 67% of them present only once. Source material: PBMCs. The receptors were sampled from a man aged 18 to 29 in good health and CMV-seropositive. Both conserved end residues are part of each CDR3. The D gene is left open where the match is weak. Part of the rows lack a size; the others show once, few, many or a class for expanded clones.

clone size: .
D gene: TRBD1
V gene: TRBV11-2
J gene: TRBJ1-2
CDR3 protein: CASSPNRDRRGYTF
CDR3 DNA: TGTGCCAGCAGCCCAAACCGGGACAGGAGGGGCTACACCTTC

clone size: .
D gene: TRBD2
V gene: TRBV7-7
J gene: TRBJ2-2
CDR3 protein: CASSFTSGGPVFSGELFF
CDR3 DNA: TGTGCCAGCAGCTTCACTAGCGGGGGCCCGGTTTTTTCCGGGGAGCTGTTTTTT

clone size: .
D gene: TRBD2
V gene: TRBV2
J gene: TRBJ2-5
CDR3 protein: CASSLAGLGETQYF
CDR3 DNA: TGTGCCAGCAGTCTAGCGGGGTTAGGGGAGACCCAGTACTTC

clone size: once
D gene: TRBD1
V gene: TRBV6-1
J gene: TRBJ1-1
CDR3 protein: CASILQGAPTEAFF
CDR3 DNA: TGTGCCAGCATCCTACAGGGGGCGCCCACTGAAGCTTTCTTT

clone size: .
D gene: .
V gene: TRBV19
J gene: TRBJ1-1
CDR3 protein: CASSIGPLRQPRWGNTEAFF
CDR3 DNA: TGTGCCAGTAGTATCGGGCCTCTCCGACAGCCACGTTGGGGTAACACTGAAGCTTTCTTT

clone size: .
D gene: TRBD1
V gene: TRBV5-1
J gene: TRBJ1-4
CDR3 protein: CASSFGQGTNEKLFF
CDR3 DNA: TGCGCCAGCAGCTTCGGACAGGGGACTAATGAAAAACTGTTTTTT

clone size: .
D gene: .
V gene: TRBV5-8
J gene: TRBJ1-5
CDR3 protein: CASSRDRHNNQPQHF
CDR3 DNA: TGTGCCAGCAGCCGTGACAGGCACAACAATCAGCCCCAGCATTTT

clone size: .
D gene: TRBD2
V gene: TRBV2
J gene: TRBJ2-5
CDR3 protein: CASSRGTGGQETQYF
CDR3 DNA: TGTGCCAGCAGCCGGGGGACGGGGGGACAAGAGACCCAGTACTTC

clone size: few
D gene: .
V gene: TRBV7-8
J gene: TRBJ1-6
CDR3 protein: CASSLAVGRVNNSPLHF
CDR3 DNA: TGTGCCAGCAGCTTAGCTGTCGGCAGGGTCAATAATTCACCCCTCCACTTT

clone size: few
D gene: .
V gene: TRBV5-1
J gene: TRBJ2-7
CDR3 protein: CASSMTGQSYEQYF
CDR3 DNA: TGCGCCAGCAGCATGACTGGACAGTCGTACGAGCAGTACTTC

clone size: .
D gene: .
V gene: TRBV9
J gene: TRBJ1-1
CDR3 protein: CASSVPPGEEAFF
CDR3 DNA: TGTGCCAGCAGCGTCCCCCCCGGGGAAGAAGCTTTCTTT

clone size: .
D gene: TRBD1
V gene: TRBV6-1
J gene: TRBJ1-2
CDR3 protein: CASRTGQLYGYTF
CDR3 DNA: TGTGCCAGCAGGACAGGGCAGCTCTATGGCTACACCTTC

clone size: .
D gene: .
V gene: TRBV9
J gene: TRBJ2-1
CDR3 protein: CASSYWVARGTYNEQFF
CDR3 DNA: TGTGCCAGCAGCTATTGGGTGGCGAGGGGGACCTACAATGAGCAGTTCTTC

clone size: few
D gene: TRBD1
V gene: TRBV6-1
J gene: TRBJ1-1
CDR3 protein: CASRRQGANTEAFF
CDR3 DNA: TGTGCCAGCCGTCGACAGGGGGCGAACACTGAAGCTTTCTTT

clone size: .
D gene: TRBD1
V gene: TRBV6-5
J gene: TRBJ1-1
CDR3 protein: CASSPGTGGRTEAFF
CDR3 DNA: TGTGCCAGCAGCCCCGGGACAGGGGGCAGGACTGAAGCTTTCTTT

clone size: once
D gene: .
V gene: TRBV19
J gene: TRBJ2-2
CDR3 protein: CASSTAGVPRFPGELFF
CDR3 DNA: TGTGCCAGTAGCACGGCCGGGGTCCCAAGATTTCCCGGGGAGCTGTTTTTT

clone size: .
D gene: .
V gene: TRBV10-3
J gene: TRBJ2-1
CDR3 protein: CAISAAASSYNEQFF
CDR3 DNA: TGTGCCATCAGTGCAGCGGCCTCCTCCTACAATGAGCAGTTCTTC

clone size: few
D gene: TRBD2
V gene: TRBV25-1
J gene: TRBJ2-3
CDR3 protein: CASTGIDQRGNQYF
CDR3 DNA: TGTGCCAGCACGGGAATTGATCAGCGGGGGAATCAGTATTTT

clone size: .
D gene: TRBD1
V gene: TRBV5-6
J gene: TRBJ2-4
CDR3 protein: CASSLVDRGFGKNIQYF
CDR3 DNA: TGTGCCAGCAGCTTGGTGGACAGGGGGTTCGGCAAAAACATTCAGTACTTC

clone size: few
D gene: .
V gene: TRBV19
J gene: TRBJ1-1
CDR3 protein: CASISTYTEAFF
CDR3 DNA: TGTGCCAGTATAAGCACTTACACTGAAGCTTTCTTT

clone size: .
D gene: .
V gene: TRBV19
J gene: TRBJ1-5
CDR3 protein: CASSIQAGGRNQPQHF
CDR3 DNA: TGTGCCAGTAGTATTCAGGCTGGGGGCAGGAATCAGCCCCAGCATTTT

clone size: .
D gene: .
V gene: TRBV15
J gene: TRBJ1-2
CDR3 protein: CATSRDGKVTGSRSYGYTF
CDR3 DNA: TGTGCCACCAGCAGAGATGGGAAGGTCACAGGCAGCCGGAGCTATGGCTACACCTTC

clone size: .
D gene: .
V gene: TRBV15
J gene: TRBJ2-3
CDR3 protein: CATGTVSPDTQYF
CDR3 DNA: TGTGCCACCGGCACAGTGTCCCCAGATACGCAGTATTTT

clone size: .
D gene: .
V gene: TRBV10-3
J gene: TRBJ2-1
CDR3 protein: CAISESEGSGYNEQFF
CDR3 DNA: TGTGCCATCAGTGAGTCGGAGGGCTCGGGTTACAATGAGCAGTTCTTC

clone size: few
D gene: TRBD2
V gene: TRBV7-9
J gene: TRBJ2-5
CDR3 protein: CASSFPAWGGSETQYF
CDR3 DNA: TGTGCCAGCAGCTTTCCCGCCTGGGGGGGTTCGGAGACCCAGTACTTC

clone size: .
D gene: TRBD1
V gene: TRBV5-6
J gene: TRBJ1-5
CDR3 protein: CASSTGTGDNQPQHF
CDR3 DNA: TGTGCCAGCAGCACCGGGACAGGGGACAATCAGCCCCAGCATTTT

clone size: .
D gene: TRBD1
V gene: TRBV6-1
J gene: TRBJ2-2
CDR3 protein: CASSRTGDNTGELFF
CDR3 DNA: TGTGCCAGCAGTCGGACAGGGGACAACACCGGGGAGCTGTTTTTT

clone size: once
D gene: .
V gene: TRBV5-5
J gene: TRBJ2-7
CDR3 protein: CASSLWTLRGYEQYF
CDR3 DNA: TGTGCCAGCAGCCTATGGACCCTACGGGGTTACGAGCAGTACTTC

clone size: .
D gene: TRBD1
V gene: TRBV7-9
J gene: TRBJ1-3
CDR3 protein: CASSLGQLGVVDSGNTIYF
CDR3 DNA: TGTGCCAGCAGCTTGGGACAGTTGGGGGTGGTAGACTCTGGAAACACCATATATTTT

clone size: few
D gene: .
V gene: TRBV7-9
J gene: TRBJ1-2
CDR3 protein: CASSGDDRANYGYTF
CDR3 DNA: TGTGCCAGCAGCGGCGATGACAGAGCTAACTATGGCTACACCTTC

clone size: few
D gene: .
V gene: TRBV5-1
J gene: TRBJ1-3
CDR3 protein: CASSLGESGNTIYF
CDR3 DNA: TGCGCCAGCAGCTTGGGAGAGAGTGGAAACACCATATATTTT

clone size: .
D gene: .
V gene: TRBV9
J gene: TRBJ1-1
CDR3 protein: CASSVDAILNTEAFF
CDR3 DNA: TGTGCCAGCAGCGTAGATGCGATATTGAACACTGAAGCTTTCTTT

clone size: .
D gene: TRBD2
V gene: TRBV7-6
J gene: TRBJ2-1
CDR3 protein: CASSSPLQPGGGYNEQFF
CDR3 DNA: TGTGCCAGCAGCTCTCCACTACAGCCCGGCGGGGGGTACAATGAGCAGTTCTTC

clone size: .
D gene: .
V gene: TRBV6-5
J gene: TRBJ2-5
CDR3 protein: CASSRQGLGYETQYF
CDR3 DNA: TGTGCCAGCAGCCGACAGGGACTAGGTTATGAGACCCAGTACTTC

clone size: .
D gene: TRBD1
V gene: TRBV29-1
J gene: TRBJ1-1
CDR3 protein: CSGSQGIKGAEAFF
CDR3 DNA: TGCAGCGGATCACAGGGGATTAAGGGGGCTGAAGCTTTCTTT

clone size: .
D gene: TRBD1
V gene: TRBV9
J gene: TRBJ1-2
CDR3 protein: CASSTRDRSMAGYTF
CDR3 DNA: TGTGCCAGCAGCACTCGGGACAGATCTATGGCGGGCTACACCTTC

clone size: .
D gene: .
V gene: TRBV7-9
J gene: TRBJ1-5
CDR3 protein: CASSPGFSNQPQHF
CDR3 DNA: TGTGCCAGCAGCCCGGGATTTAGCAATCAGCCCCAGCATTTT

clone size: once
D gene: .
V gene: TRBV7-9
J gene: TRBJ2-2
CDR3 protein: CAGIPGSGELFF
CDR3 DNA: TGTGCCGGCATACCAGGGTCCGGGGAGCTGTTTTTT

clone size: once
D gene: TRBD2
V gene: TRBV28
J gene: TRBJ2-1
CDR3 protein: CASSFLAGGSNEQFF
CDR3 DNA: TGTGCCAGCAGTTTTTTAGCGGGGGGGTCCAATGAGCAGTTCTTC

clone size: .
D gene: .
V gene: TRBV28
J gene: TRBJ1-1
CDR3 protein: CASSLPTQVGHTEAFF
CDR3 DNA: TGTGCCAGCAGTTTACCAACACAGGTAGGGCACACTGAAGCTTTCTTT

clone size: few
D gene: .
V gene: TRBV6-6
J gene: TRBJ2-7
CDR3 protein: CASRTGEREQYF
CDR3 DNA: TGTGCCAGCAGAACCGGGGAACGGGAGCAGTACTTC

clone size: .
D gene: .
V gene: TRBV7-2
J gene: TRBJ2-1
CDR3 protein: CASSGKGYNEQFF
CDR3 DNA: TGTGCCAGCTCAGGGAAGGGCTACAATGAGCAGTTCTTC

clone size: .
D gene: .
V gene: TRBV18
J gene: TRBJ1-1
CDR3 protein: CASSPPGVDTEAFF
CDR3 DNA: TGTGCCAGCTCACCCCCAGGGGTCGACACTGAAGCTTTCTTT

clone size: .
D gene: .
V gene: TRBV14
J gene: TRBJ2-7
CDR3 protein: CASSQVNIHYEQYF
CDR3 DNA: TGTGCCAGCAGCCAAGTCAACATCCACTACGAGCAGTACTTC

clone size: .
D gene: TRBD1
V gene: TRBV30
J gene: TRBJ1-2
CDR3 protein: CAWSEMTGGYGYTF
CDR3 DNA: TGTGCCTGGAGTGAAATGACAGGGGGGTATGGCTACACCTTC

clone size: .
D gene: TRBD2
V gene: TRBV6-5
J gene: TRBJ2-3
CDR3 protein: CASSSGGATDTQYF
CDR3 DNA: TGTGCCAGCAGTAGCGGGGGGGCCACAGATACGCAGTATTTT

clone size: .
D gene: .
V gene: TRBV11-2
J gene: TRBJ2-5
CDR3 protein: CASSPTPRGPQETQYF
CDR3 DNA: TGTGCCAGCAGCCCCACCCCGCGAGGGCCTCAAGAGACCCAGTACTTC

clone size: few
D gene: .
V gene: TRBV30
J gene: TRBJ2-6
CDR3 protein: CAWTVSGANVLTF
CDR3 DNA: TGTGCCTGGACCGTATCTGGGGCCAACGTCCTGACTTTC

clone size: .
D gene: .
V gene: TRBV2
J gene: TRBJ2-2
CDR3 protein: CASGGLAPNTGELFF
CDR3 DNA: TGTGCCAGCGGGGGGTTGGCTCCGAACACCGGGGAGCTGTTTTTT

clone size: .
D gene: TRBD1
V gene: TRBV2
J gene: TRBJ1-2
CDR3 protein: CASSETGEGYGYTF
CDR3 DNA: TGTGCCAGCAGCGAGACAGGGGAAGGCTATGGCTACACCTTC

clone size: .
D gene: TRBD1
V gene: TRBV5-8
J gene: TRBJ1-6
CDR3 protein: CASSLTGDRGSPLHF
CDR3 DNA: TGTGCCAGCAGCCTCACGGGGGACAGGGGTTCACCCCTCCACTTT

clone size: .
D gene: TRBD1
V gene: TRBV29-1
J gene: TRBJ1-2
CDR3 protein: CSVDRAPNYGYTF
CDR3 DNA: TGCAGCGTGGACAGGGCACCCAACTATGGCTACACCTTC